This is a list of T cell receptor beta chains from one sample in a study of blood T cell repertoires in COVID-19. The table came from immunoSEQ multiplex PCR; TCRdb's copy has only in-frame clones and leaves some out. The sample includes roughly 180,000 clones, around 80% of them seen just once. Source material: PBMCs or T cells enriched from blood (not recorded which). These TCRs come from a woman aged 45 to 65 in a cohort exposed to, infected with or recovered from COVID-19 (not recorded which). The conserved cysteine and the conserved F or W are not part of the CDR3 here.

V gene: TRBV5-6
J gene: TRBJ2-7
CDR3 protein: ASSPRRPGSYEQY

V gene: TRBV30
J gene: TRBJ1-1
CDR3 protein: AWSLSTRGNTEAF

V gene: TRBV30
J gene: TRBJ1-2
CDR3 protein: AWREKPGQGIYGYT

V gene: TRBV7-9
J gene: TRBJ1-1
CDR3 protein: ASSLYSGNTEAF

V gene: TRBV28
J gene: TRBJ2-7
CDR3 protein: ASSGKDKTYFIEQY

V gene: TRBV5-1
J gene: TRBJ2-7
CDR3 protein: ASSFAGADEQY

V gene: TRBV5-4
J gene: TRBJ2-7
CDR3 protein: ASSRGEGTYEQY

V gene: TRBV28
J gene: TRBJ2-7
CDR3 protein: ASSLTSGSSVEQY

V gene: TRBV5-4
J gene: TRBJ2-2
CDR3 protein: ASSPGLAGATGELF

V gene: TRBV19
J gene: TRBJ1-6
CDR3 protein: ASSNGRGNNSPLH

V gene: TRBV5-1
J gene: TRBJ1-1
CDR3 protein: ASAADGGNTEAF

V gene: TRBV6-2/TRBV6-3
J gene: TRBJ1-2
CDR3 protein: ASSNRDYGYT